Shown below are 7 T cell receptor beta chains from a single sample sequenced in a study of cytomegalovirus exposure and HLA in healthy donors. PCR used 60 Vbeta primers and 13 Jbeta primers. Assay: immunoSEQ multiplex PCR; the TCRdb copy retains only in-frame clones and omits some. There are more than 150,000 clones in the sample; about 88% occur only once, and around 0.21% lies in the top ten. Sample: PBMCs. The origin of the receptors is a girl under two years old in good health and CMV-seronegative.

The rearrangement links TRBV7-9 to TRBJ2-7, with D tentatively TRBD2 (6 bases). The V end lost 5 bases, the J end lost 2 bases, and 19 bases lay between the germline ends. Germline CDR1 SEHNR, CDR2 FQNEAQ (reference sequence). The CDR3 is 16 residues long. This chain's CDR3 is CASSHPLGGEPYEQYF. In DNA, the CDR3 is TGTGCCAGCAGCCACCCTTTGGGCGGGGAACCCTACGAGCAGTACTTC. Variable domain in full (rest from reference TRBV7-9 and TRBJ2-7): DTGVSQNPRHKITKRGQNVTFRCDPISEHNRLYWYRQTLGQGPEFLTYFQNEAQLEKSRLLSDRFSAERPKGSFSTLEIQRTEQGDSAMYLCASSHPLGGEPYEQYFGPGTRLTVT.

The chain recombines TRBV7-9 with TRBJ2-5; 8 bases are a match to TRBD2. The J segment lost 5 bases and the V segment lost 5 bases, leaving 13 bases of the junction unmatched. The CDR3 covers 16 residues. Germline V CDR1 and CDR2: SEHNR, FQNEAQ (reference sequence). The CDR3 nucleotides read TGTGCCAGCAGCCCTACCAGCGGGGGTTTAGGGGAGACCCAGTACTTC. Its protein is CASSPTSGGLGETQYF.

This clone was detected only a few times. The chain combines TRBV7-9 with TRBJ2-7, with 7 bases fitting TRBD2. The CDR3 sequence is 16 residues long. Germline lookup yields CDR1 SEHNR and CDR2 FQNEAQ (reference sequence). With 5 bases clipped from V and 1 base from J, the junction kept 11 bases outside the gene matches. CDR3 in amino acids: CASSLSPGGSSYEQYF. Here the CDR3 DNA reads TGTGCCAGCAGCCTATCCCCCGGGGGGAGTTCCTACGAGCAGTACTTC.

The chain is built from TRBV9 and TRBJ1-6; D is uncertain. Germline values: CDR1 SGDLS, CDR2 YYNGEE. This CDR3 is 14 amino acids long. V gave up 0 bases and J gave up 8 bases, with 9 bases separating them. The chain's CDR3 is CASSVDSGDSPLHF. CDR3 nucleotides: TGTGCCAGCAGCGTAGATAGCGGTGATTCACCCCTCCACTTT. Complete variable domain (other parts from reference TRBV9 and TRBJ1-6): DSGVTQTPKHLITATGQRVTLRCSPRSGDLSVYWYQQSLDQGLQFLIQYYNGEERAKGNILERFSAQQFPDLHSELNLSSLELGDSALYFCASSVDSGDSPLHFGNGTRLTVT.

CDR3 DNA sequence: TGTGCCAGTAGTGGCGTTGGAGGAGTCCGGACAGATACGCAGTATTTT. Translation: CASSGVGGVRTDTQYF. V gene TRBV19 combines with J gene TRBJ2-3; tentatively, D is TRBD2 (5 bases). This CDR3 is 16 amino acids long. Trimming took 5 bases from V and 3 from J, leaving 18 bases between them. CDR1 LNHDA and CDR2 SQIVND come from the germline V gene (reference sequence).

The chain links TRBV9 to TRBJ2-1, with TRBD2 matching over 9 bases. The CDR3 extends over 15 amino acids. The germline gives CDR1 SGDLS, CDR2 YYNGEE. V was pared by 3 bases and J by 9 bases, with 10 bases of the junction left unmatched. This chain's CDR3 is CASSAWGLASSEQFF. The CDR3 coding sequence is TGTGCCAGCAGCGCCTGGGGACTAGCCTCCAGTGAGCAGTTCTTC.

The chain combines TRBV14 with TRBJ2-5; 9 bases are shared with TRBD1. The germline V gene has CDR1 SGHDN and CDR2 FVKESK. With 3 bases clipped from V and 3 bases from J, the junction kept 11 bases outside the gene matches. The CDR3 is 17 residues long. CDR3 DNA: TGTGCCAGCAGCCATAAGTTGGGACAGGGTGTCGAAGAGACCCAGTACTTC. Protein sequence: CASSHKLGQGVEETQYF.